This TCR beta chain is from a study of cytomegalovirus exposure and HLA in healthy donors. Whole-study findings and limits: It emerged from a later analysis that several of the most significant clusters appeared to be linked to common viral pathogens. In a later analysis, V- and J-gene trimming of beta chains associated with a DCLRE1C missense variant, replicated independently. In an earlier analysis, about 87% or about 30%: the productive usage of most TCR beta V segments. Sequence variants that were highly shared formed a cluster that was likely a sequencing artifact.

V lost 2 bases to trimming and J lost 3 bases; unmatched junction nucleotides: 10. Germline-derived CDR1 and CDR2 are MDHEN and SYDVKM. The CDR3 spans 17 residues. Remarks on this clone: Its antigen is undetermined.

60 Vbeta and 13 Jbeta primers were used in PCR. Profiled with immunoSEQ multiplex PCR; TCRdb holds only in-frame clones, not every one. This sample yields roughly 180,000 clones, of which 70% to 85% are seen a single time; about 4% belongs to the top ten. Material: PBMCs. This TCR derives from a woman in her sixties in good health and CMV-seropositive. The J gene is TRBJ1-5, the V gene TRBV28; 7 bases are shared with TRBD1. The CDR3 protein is CASSLLTRTGHNQPQHF. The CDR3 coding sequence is TGTGCCAGCAGTTTACTGACTAGGACAGGCCACAATCAGCCCCAGCATTTT. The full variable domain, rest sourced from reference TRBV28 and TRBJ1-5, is DVKVTQSSRYLVKRTGEKVFLECVQDMDHENMFWYRQDPGLGLRLIYFSYDVKMKEKGDIPEGYSVSREKKERFSLILESASTNQTSMYLCASSLLTRTGHNQPQHFGDGTRLSIL.